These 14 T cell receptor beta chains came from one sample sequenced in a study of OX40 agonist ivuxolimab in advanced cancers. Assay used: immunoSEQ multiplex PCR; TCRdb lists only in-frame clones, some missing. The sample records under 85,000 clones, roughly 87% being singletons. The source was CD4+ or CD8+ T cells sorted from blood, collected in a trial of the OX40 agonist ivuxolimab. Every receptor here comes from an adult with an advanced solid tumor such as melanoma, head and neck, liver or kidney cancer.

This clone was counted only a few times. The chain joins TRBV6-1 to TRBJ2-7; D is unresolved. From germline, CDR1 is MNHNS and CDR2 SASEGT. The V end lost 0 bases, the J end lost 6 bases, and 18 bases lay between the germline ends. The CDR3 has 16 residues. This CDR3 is CASSEAGDGALGEQYF. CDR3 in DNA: TGTGCCAGCAGTGAAGCCGGAGACGGAGCCTTGGGCGAGCAGTACTTC.

CDR3 loop: CASSQTVNEKLFF. Written as DNA, the CDR3 is TGTGCCAGTAGTCAGACGGTTAATGAAAAACTGTTTTTT. V and J are TRBV19 and TRBJ1-4; D is uncertain. Trimming left V 5 bases short and J 4 bases short, with 8 bases between. Germline CDR1 LNHDA, CDR2 SQIVND (reference sequence). CDR3 size: 13 residues.

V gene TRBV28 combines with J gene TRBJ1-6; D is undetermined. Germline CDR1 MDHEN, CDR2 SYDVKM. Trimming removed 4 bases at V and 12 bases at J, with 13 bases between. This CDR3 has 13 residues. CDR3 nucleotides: TGTGCCAGCAGTTCAACACCGTTAGGACCCCTCCACTTT. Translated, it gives CASSSTPLGPLHF. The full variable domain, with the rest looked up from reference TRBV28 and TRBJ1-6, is DVKVTQSSRYLVKRTGEKVFLECVQDMDHENMFWYRQDPGLGLRLIYFSYDVKMKEKGDIPEGYSVSREKKERFSLILESASTNQTSMYLCASSSTPLGPLHFGNGTRLTVT.

CDR3 residues: CASSSLRGGFADTQYF. Here the CDR3 DNA reads TGTGCCAGTAGTAGCTTGCGGGGGGGGTTTGCTGATACGCAGTATTTT. The chain couples TRBV19 to TRBJ2-3; 9 nucleotides align to TRBD2. CDR3 size: 16 residues. Germline values: CDR1 LNHDA, CDR2 SQIVND (reference sequence). Trimming at V came to 4 bases and at J to 6 bases, leaving 11 bases not matched to a gene.

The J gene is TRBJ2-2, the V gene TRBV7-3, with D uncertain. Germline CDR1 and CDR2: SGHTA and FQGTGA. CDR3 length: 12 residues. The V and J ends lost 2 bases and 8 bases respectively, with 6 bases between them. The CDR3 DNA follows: TGTGCCAGCAGCTTATCGACGGGGGAGCTGTTTTTT. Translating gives CASSLSTGELFF.

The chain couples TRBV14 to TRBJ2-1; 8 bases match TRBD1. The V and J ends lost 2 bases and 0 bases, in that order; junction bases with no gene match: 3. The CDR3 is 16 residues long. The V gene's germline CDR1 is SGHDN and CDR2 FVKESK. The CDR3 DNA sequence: TGTGCCAGCAGCCAAAGACAGGGGAGCTCCTACAATGAGCAGTTCTTC. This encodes CASSQRQGSSYNEQFF.

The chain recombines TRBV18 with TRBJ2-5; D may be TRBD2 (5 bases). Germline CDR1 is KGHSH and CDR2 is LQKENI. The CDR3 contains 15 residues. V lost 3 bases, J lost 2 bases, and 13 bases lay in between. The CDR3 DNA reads TGTGCCAGCTCACCCCTGGACTGGAGACAAGAGACCCAGTACTTC. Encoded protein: CASSPLDWRQETQYF.

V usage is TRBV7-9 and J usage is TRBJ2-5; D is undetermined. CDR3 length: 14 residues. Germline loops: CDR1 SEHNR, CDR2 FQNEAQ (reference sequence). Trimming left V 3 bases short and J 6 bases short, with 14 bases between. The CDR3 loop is CASSFGSPGQTQYF. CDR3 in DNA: TGTGCCAGCAGCTTCGGGTCCCCTGGGCAGACCCAGTACTTC.

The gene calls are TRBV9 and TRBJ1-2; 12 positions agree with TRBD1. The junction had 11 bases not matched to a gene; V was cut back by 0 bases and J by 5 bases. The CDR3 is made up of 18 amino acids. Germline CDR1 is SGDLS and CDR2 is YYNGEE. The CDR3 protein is CASSVALSPGQGAYGYTF. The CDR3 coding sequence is TGTGCCAGCAGCGTAGCTCTTTCACCGGGACAGGGGGCGTATGGCTACACCTTC.

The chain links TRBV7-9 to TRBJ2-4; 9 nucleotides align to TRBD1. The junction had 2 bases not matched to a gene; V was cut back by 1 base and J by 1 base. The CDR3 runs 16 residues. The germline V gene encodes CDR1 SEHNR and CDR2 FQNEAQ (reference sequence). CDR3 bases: TGTGCCAGCAGCTTAGGGGACAGGGTGGCCAAAAACATTCAGTACTTC. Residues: CASSLGDRVAKNIQYF. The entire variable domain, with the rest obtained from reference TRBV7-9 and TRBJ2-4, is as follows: DTGVSQNPRHKITKRGQNVTFRCDPISEHNRLYWYRQTLGQGPEFLTYFQNEAQLEKSRLLSDRFSAERPKGSFSTLEIQRTEQGDSAMYLCASSLGDRVAKNIQYFGAGTRLSVL.

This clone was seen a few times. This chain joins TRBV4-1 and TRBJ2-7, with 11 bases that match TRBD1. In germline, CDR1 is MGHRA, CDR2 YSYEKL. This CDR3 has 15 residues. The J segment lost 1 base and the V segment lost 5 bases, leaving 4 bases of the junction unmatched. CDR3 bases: TGCGCCAGCAGCATCGGACAGGGGGCTTCCTACGAGCAGTACTTC. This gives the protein CASSIGQGASYEQYF.

The CDR3 sequence: CASSLDPGQVPVDEQFF. CDR3 in DNA: TGTGCCAGCAGCTTAGATCCCGGACAGGTGCCGGTGGATGAGCAGTTCTTC. V is TRBV11-3 and J is TRBJ2-1, with 7 bases matching TRBD1. J was trimmed by 8 bases and V by 0 bases; bases with no gene match: 13. This CDR3 contains 17 residues. Germline V gene data show CDR1 as SGHNT and CDR2 as YENEEA.

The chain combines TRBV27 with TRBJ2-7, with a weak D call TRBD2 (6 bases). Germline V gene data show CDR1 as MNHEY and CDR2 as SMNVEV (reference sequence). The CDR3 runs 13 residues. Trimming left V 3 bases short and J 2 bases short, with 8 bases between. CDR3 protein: CASSLGGPYEQYF. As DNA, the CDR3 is TGTGCCAGCAGTTTGGGGGGACCCTACGAGCAGTACTTC.

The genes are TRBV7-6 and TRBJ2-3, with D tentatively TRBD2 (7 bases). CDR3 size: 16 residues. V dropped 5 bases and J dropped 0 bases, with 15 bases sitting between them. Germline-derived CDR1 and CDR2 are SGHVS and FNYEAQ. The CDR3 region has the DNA TGTGCCAGCAGCCCCTCCGGGGGGCTCAGCACAGATACGCAGTATTTT. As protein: CASSPSGGLSTDTQYF. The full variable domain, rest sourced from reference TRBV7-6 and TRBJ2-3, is GAGVSQSPRYKVTKRGQDVALRCDPISGHVSLYWYRQALGQGPEFLTYFNYEAQQDKSGLPNDRFSAERPEGSISTLTIQRTEQRDSAMYRCASSPSGGLSTDTQYFGPGTRLTVL.